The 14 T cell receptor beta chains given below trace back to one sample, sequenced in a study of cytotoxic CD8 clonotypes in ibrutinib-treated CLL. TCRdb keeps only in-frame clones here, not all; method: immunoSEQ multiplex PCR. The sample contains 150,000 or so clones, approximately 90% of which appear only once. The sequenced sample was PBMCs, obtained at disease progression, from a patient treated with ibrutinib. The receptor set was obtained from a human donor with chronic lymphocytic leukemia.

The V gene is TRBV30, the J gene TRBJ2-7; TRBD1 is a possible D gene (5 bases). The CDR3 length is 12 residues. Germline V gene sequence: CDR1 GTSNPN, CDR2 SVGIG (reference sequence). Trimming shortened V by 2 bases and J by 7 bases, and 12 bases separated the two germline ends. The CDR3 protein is CAWSTGFFEQYF. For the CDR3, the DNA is TGTGCCTGGAGTACAGGATTCTTTGAGCAGTACTTC.

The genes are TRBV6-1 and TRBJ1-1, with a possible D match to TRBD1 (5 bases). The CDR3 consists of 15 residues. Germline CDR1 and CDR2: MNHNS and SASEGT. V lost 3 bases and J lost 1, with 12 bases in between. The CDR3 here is CASSDTQDTNTEAFF. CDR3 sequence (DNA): TGTGCCAGCAGTGATACACAGGATACGAACACTGAAGCTTTCTTT.

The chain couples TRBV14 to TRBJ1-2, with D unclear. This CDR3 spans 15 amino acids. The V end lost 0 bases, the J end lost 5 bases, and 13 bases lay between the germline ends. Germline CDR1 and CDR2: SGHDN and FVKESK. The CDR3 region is CASSQDINPWYGYTF. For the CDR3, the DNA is TGTGCCAGCAGCCAAGATATTAACCCATGGTATGGCTACACCTTC. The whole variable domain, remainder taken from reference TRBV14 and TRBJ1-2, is EAGVTQFPSHSVIEKGQTVTLRCDPISGHDNLYWYRRVMGKEIKFLLHFVKESKQDESGMPNNRFLAERTGGTYSTLKVQPAELEDSGVYFCASSQDINPWYGYTFGSGTRLTVV.

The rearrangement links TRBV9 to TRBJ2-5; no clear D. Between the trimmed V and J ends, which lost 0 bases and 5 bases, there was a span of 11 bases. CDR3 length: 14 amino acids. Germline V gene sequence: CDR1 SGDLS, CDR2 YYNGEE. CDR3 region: CASSVEGVRETQYF. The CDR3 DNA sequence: TGTGCCAGCAGCGTAGAAGGTGTGCGGGAGACCCAGTACTTC.

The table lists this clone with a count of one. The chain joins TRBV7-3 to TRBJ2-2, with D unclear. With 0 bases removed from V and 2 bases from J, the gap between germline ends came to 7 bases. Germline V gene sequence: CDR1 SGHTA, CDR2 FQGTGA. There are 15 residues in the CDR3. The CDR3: CASSLTLGNTGELFF. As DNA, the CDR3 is TGTGCCAGCAGCTTAACGCTCGGAAACACCGGGGAGCTGTTTTTT.

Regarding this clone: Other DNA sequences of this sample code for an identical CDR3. The CDR3 here is CASSLVVGELFF. Written as DNA, the CDR3 is TGCGCCAGCAGCTTGGTTGTGGGGGAGCTGTTTTTT. The rearrangement links TRBV5-1 to TRBJ2-2; no definite D call. The CDR3 has 12 residues. Germline V lookup: CDR1 SGHRS, CDR2 YFSETQ. V shed 0 bases and J shed 8 bases, with 5 bases lying between them. Full variable domain (remainder filled in from reference TRBV5-1 and TRBJ2-2): KAGVTQTPRYLIKTRGQQVTLSCSPISGHRSVSWYQQTPGQGLQFLFEYFSETQRNKGNFPGRFSGRQFSNSRSEMNVSTLELGDSALYLCASSLVVGELFFGEGSRLTVL.

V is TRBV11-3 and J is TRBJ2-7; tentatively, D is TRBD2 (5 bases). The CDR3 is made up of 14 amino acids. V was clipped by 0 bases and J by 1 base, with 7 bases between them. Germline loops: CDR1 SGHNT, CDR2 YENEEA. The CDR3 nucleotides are TGTGCCAGCAGCTTAGATACGGGGTCCTACGAGCAGTACTTC. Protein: CASSLDTGSYEQYF.

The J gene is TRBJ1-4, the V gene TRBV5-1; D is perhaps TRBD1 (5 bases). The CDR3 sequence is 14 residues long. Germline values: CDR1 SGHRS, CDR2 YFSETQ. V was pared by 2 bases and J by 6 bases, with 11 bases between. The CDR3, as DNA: TGCGCCAGCAGCTTACAGGCTCGAGATGAAAAACTGTTTTTT. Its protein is CASSLQARDEKLFF.

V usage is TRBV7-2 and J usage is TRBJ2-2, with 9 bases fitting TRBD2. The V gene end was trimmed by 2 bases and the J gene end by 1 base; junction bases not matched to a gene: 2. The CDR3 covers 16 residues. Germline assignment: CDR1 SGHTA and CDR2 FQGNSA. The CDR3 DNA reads TGTGCCAGCAGCTTATGGCGGGAGGGGAACACCGGGGAGCTGTTTTTT. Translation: CASSLWREGNTGELFF.

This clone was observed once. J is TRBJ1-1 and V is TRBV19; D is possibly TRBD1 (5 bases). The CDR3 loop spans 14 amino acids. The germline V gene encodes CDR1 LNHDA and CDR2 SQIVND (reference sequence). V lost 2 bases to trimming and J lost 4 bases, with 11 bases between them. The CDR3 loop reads CASSIQGFPTEAFF. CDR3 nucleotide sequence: TGTGCCAGTAGTATACAGGGATTTCCCACTGAAGCTTTCTTT.

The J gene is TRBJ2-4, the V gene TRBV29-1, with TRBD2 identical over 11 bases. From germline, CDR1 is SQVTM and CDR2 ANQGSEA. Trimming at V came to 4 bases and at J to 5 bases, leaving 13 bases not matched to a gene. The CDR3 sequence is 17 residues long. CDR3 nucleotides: TGCAGCGTTGCACTAGCGGGAGCCGGACTCCGCCAAAACATTCAGTACTTC. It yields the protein CSVALAGAGLRQNIQYF.

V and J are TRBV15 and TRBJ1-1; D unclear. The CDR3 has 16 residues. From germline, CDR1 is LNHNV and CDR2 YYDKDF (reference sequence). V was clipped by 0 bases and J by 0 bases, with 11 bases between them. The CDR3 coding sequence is TGTGCCACCAGCAGAGATAAAGCACGGATGAACACTGAAGCTTTCTTT. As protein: CATSRDKARMNTEAFF.

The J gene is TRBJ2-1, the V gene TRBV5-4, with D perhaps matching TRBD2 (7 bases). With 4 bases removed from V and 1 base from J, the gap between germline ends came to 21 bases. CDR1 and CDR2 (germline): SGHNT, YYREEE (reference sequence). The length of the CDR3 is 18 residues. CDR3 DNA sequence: TGTGCCAGCAGCCCCCGTGAAGGGGGAGGGATGTCCTACAATGAGCAGTTCTTC. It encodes CASSPREGGGMSYNEQFF.

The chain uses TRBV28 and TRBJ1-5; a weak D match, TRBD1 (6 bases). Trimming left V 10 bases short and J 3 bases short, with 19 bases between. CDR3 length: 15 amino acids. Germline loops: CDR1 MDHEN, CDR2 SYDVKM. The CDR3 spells CAIVKGGSYNQPQHF. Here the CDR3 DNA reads TGTGCCATCGTAAAGGGGGGCTCTTACAATCAGCCCCAGCATTTT.